Listed below are T cell receptor beta chains from one sample, sequenced in a study of OX40 agonist ivuxolimab in advanced cancers. Generated by immunoSEQ multiplex PCR, the TCRdb table keeps only in-frame clones and is missing some. In the table there are some 80,000 clones, over 75% of which are singletons. The sample was CD4+ or CD8+ T cells sorted from blood, taken in a trial of the OX40 agonist ivuxolimab. The receptors were gathered from an adult with an advanced solid tumor such as melanoma, head and neck, liver or kidney cancer. The CDR3 runs from the conserved cysteine through the conserved F or W. A D gene is named only where the DNA matches it firmly. Clone size appears in some rows only: once, few, many, or a class for an expanded clone.

cdr3_aa,cdr3_nt,j_call,clone_size,v_call,d_call
CASRTGGGGELFF,TGTGCCAGCAGGACAGGGGGCGGCGGGGAGCTGTTTTTT,TRBJ2-2,-,TRBV2,TRBD1
CASTGGSYNNSPLHF,TGTGCCAGCACAGGGGGGAGTTATAATAATTCACCCCTCCACTTT,TRBJ1-6,-,TRBV2,TRBD1
CASSSPGQGDPAPLHF,TGTGCCAGCAGCTCGCCGGGACAGGGAGATCCCGCACCCCTCCACTTT,TRBJ1-6,once,TRBV5-6,TRBD1
CASSLRSTGGEAFF,TGTGCCAGCAGCTTAAGGAGTACAGGGGGTGAAGCTTTCTTT,TRBJ1-1,once,TRBV7-2,TRBD1
CASSSFRDRSFYGYTF,TGTGCCAGCAGCTCATTCCGGGACAGATCTTTCTATGGCTACACCTTC,TRBJ1-2,-,TRBV7-2,TRBD1
CASGRQGPPETQYF,TGTGCCAGCGGAAGACAGGGGCCGCCGGAGACCCAGTACTTC,TRBJ2-5,-,TRBV6-5,TRBD1
CASREGDRYLGANVLTF,TGTGCCAGCAGGGAGGGGGACAGATATCTAGGGGCCAACGTCCTGACTTTC,TRBJ2-6,-,TRBV2,-
CASSRIEGASYEQYF,TGTGCCAGTAGTAGGATAGAGGGGGCCTCCTACGAGCAGTACTTC,TRBJ2-7,-,TRBV19,TRBD1
CASSLAPLWGQGMYGYTF,TGTGCCAGCAGCTTGGCCCCGTTGTGGGGACAGGGGATGTATGGCTACACCTTC,TRBJ1-2,-,TRBV5-5,TRBD1
CASSEAFGGSYNEQFF,TGTGCCAGCAGTGAAGCGTTCGGGGGGTCGTACAATGAGCAGTTCTTC,TRBJ2-1,-,TRBV6-1,TRBD2
CASSHPWGPSTDTQYF,TGTGCCAGCAGCCATCCGTGGGGCCCTAGCACAGATACGCAGTATTTT,TRBJ2-3,-,TRBV11-2,-
CASSLDLRGQYNEQFF,TGTGCCAGCAGCTTAGATCTCAGGGGACAATACAATGAGCAGTTCTTC,TRBJ2-1,-,TRBV11-2,-